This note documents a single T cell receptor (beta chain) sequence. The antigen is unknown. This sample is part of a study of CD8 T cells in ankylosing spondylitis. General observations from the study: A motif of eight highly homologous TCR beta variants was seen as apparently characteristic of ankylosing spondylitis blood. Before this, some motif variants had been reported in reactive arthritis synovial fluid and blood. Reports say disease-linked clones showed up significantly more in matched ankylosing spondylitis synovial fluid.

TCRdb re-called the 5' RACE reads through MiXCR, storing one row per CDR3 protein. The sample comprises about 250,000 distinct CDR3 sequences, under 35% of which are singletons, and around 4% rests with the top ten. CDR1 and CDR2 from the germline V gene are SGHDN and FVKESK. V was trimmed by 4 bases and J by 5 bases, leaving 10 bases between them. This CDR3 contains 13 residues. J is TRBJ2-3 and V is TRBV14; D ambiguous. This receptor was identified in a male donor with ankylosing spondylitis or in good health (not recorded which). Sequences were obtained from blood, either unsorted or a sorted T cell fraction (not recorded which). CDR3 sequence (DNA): TGTGCCAGCAGCCGCTTCGATGGAGATACGCAGTATTTT. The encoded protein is CASSRFDGDTQYF.